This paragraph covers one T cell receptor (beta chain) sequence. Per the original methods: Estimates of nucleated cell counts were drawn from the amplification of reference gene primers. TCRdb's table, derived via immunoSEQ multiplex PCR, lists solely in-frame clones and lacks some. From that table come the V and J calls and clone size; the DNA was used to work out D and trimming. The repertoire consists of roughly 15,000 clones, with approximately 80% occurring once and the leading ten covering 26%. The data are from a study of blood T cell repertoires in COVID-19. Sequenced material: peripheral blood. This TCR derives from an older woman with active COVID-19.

The CDR3 nucleotides read TGTGCCAGCAGCCAAGGGGGGCTGCCCCAGCATTTT. Translated: CASSQGGLPQHF. The gene calls are TRBV3-1 (or the pseudogene TRBV3-2) and TRBJ1-5; TRBD1 is a possible D gene (6 bases). This CDR3 contains 12 residues. V dropped 1 base and J dropped 9 bases, with 7 bases sitting between them. Germline CDR1 LGHDT, CDR2 YNNKEL (reference sequence).